This record looks at one T cell receptor beta chain sequence and its context. Trimming at V came to 0 bases and at J to 6 bases, leaving 4 bases not matched to a gene. The CDR3 is made up of 14 amino acids. Germline-derived CDR1 and CDR2 are MNHEY and SVGEGT. The participants were between roughly 18 and 89 years old and came from about two dozen US areas. This sample was taken from a study of blood T cell repertoires in COVID-19. For the study at large: COVID-19 samples, acute and convalescent, were from the United States, Italy and Spain. Sources were T cells, B-cell-depleted T cells, or PBMCs; the material itself was cDNA or gDNA.

Produced via immunoSEQ multiplex PCR; TCRdb's table is partial and in-frame only. This sample has around 290,000 clones, with about nine tenths found just once. The material sequenced was PBMCs or T cells enriched from blood (not recorded which). The chain couples TRBV6-2 or TRBV6-3 to TRBJ2-7, with 8 bases that match TRBD1. The TCR was taken from a woman aged 40 to 55 who had recovered from COVID-19. The CDR3 bases are TGTGCCAGCAGTTACTCGGGCAGGGGGCTCGAGCAGTACTTC. Protein: CASSYSGRGLEQYF.